These 32 T cell receptor beta chains were sequenced from one sample in a study of response to subunit inactivated influenza vaccine. Each CDR3 protein is one row after TCRdb ran MiXCR on the RT-PCR reads. The sample carries about 310,000 distinct CDR3 sequences, 20% to 25% recorded once. Here the sequenced sample was PBMCs from blood, taken about 20 months after vaccination. The source is a man aged 50-75 years who received an inactivated influenza vaccine.

This clonotype was detected only a few times. The V call is TRBV6-1, the J call TRBJ2-3; TRBD2 matches 10 bases. The CDR3 loop spans 17 amino acids. Looked up from germline, CDR1 is MNHNS and CDR2 is SASEGT. V gave up 9 bases and J gave up 0 bases; unmatched junction bases: 12. The CDR3 reads CASRIAGGPPSTDTQYF. Here the CDR3 DNA reads TGTGCCAGTAGGATAGCGGGGGGCCCACCTAGCACAGATACGCAGTATTTT.

The chain carries TRBV12-3 or TRBV12-4 and TRBJ2-2, with D uncertain. V lost 3 bases to trimming and J lost 5 bases, with 7 bases between them. The CDR3 consists of 13 residues. The CDR3 DNA is TGTGCCAGCAGTTTCCTTAGGACCGGGGAGCTGTTTTTT. The encoded protein is CASSFLRTGELFF.

The chain joins TRBV7-8 to TRBJ1-6, with 7 bases matching TRBD1. The CDR3 totals 18 residues. Germline CDR1 and CDR2: SGHVS and FQNEAQ. With 5 bases clipped from V and 10 bases from J, the junction kept 20 bases outside the gene matches. CDR3 bases: TGTGCCAGCAGCGACAGGGACAGTCTCTTCAGCCGGAACTCACCCCTCCACTTT. Its protein is CASSDRDSLFSRNSPLHF.

The chain has TRBV4-3 and TRBJ2-7; maybe TRBD1 (6 bases). This CDR3 is built from 14 residues. Trimming pared 4 bases from V and 2 bases from J, leaving 12 bases between. The germline gives CDR1 LGHNA, CDR2 YSLEER. Here the CDR3 reads CASSRVRGTYEQYF. In DNA, the CDR3 is TGCGCCAGCAGCCGGGTGAGGGGGACCTACGAGCAGTACTTC.

The rearrangement joins TRBV7-3 to TRBJ2-3; 10 nucleotides line up with TRBD2. V shed 6 bases, J shed 0 bases, and the junction held 15 bases outside the gene matches. Looked up from germline, CDR1 is SGHTA and CDR2 is FQGTGA. This CDR3 is built from 19 residues. The CDR3 DNA sequence: TGTGCCAGCAGGTCGGGTAGCGGGGGGACCTATTCGAGCACAGATACGCAGTATTTT. It yields the protein CASRSGSGGTYSSTDTQYF. The complete variable domain, with remaining parts taken from reference TRBV7-3 and TRBJ2-3, reads GAGVSQTPSNKVTEKGKYVELRCDPISGHTALYWYRQSLGQGPEFLIYFQGTGAADDSGLPNDRFFAVRPEGSVSTLKIQRTERGDSAVYLCASRSGSGGTYSSTDTQYFGPGTRLTVL.

This CDR3 reads CASSHKARYPTDTQYF. In DNA form, the CDR3 reads TGTGCCAGCAGCCATAAGGCGAGATACCCCACAGATACGCAGTATTTT. The chain couples TRBV14 to TRBJ2-3, with no clear D. The CDR3 covers 16 residues. Germline V lookup: CDR1 SGHDN, CDR2 FVKESK. Trimming cost V 3 bases and J 2 bases, with 15 bases left between them.

The CDR3 bases are TGTGCCAGCCTACGAGGGACAAGTAATTCACCCCTCCACTTT. It codes for CASLRGTSNSPLHF. The gene calls are TRBV28 and TRBJ1-6, with a weak D call TRBD1 (6 bases). This CDR3 spans 14 amino acids. The V and J ends lost 8 bases and 6 bases respectively, with 14 bases between them. Germline-derived CDR1 and CDR2 are MDHEN and SYDVKM.

This CDR3 is CASSLSHKYTDTQYF. CDR3 coding DNA: TGTGCCAGCTCCCTGTCGCACAAATACACAGATACGCAGTATTTT. The chain is built from TRBV18 and TRBJ2-3; no definite D call. CDR3 size: 15 residues. In germline, CDR1 is KGHSH, CDR2 LQKENI. V lost 6 bases and J 2 bases, leaving 15 bases between the germline ends.

V usage is TRBV6-5 and J usage is TRBJ1-2; 9 bases match TRBD1. V gave up 2 bases and J gave up 0 bases; unmatched junction bases: 4. The CDR3 runs to 16 residues. Germline V gene data show CDR1 as MNHEY and CDR2 as SVGAGI. The CDR3 sequence: CASSYPGQGANYGYTF. The DNA for the CDR3 is TGTGCCAGCAGTTACCCGGGACAGGGCGCTAACTATGGCTACACCTTC.

This clonotype was observed a few times. This sequence joins TRBV7-2 and TRBJ2-1; 9 bases map to TRBD1. The V segment lost 4 bases and the J segment 4 bases; nucleotides outside the gene matches: 8. The CDR3 is 16 amino acids. Germline V gene data show CDR1 as SGHTA and CDR2 as FQGNSA. DNA of the CDR3: TGTGCCAGCAGCTATAACAGGGGGCCCGGGTACAATGAGCAGTTCTTC. Protein sequence: CASSYNRGPGYNEQFF.

The chain has TRBV11-2 and TRBJ1-6; TRBD1 matches at 9 bases. After removal of 2 bases from V and 8 bases from J, the junction contained 13 bases not matched to a gene. The CDR3 runs to 18 residues. Germline CDR1 is SGHAT and CDR2 is FQNNGV. The CDR3 loop reads CASSLFVSPGQGDSPLHF. The CDR3 bases are TGTGCCAGCAGCTTATTCGTTTCTCCGGGACAGGGAGATTCACCCCTCCACTTT.

The chain employs TRBV5-1 and TRBJ2-7; D may match TRBD1 or TRBD2 (7 bases each). The CDR3 sequence is 15 residues long. CDR1 is SGHRS and CDR2 is YFSETQ in the germline V gene. The V end lost 4 bases, the J end lost 3 bases, and 17 bases lay between the germline ends. The CDR3 here is CASSAGDSPYYEQYF. The CDR3, as DNA: TGCGCCAGCAGCGCGGGGGACAGCCCTTACTACGAGCAGTACTTC.

The J gene is TRBJ1-2, the V gene TRBV6-6; no reliable D call. The CDR3 extends over 12 amino acids. V lost 2 bases, J lost 6 bases, and 7 bases lay in between. Germline V gene data show CDR1 as MNHNY and CDR2 as SVGAGI (reference sequence). For the CDR3, the DNA is TGTGCCAGCAGTTACATCAAGGATGGCTACACCTTC. Amino acids: CASSYIKDGYTF.

This clonotype was observed a few times. J is TRBJ1-5 and V is TRBV28; TRBD1 matches 7 bases. CDR1 MDHEN and CDR2 SYDVKM come from the germline V gene. CDR3 size: 15 residues. With 6 bases clipped from V and 0 bases from J, the junction kept 5 bases outside the gene matches. The CDR3 DNA follows: TGTGCCAGCAGAATCGGGACAGTTAGCAATCAGCCCCAGCATTTT. This translates into CASRIGTVSNQPQHF.

This clonotype was recorded many times. V and J are TRBV5-1 and TRBJ1-3; D is unclear. Per germline, CDR1 SGHRS and CDR2 YFSETQ. V was clipped by 2 bases and J by 2 bases, with 5 bases between them. The CDR3 has 13 amino acids. The CDR3 is CASSFTPGNTIYF. The CDR3 DNA reads TGCGCCAGCAGCTTCACACCTGGAAACACCATATATTTT.

To note about this clonotype: A much larger clonotype is one base distant, so this may be a read error. The chain is built from TRBV5-6 and TRBJ1-2; D may be TRBD1 (5 bases). V lost 3 bases and J lost 6, with 21 bases in between. There are 16 residues in the CDR3. Per the germline V gene, CDR1 is SGHDT and CDR2 is YYEEEE. The CDR3 bases are TGTGCCAGCAGCTCGGGTCCGACAGCTCTGGGGGATGGCTACACCTTC. This sequence encodes CASSSGPTALGDGYTF.

The V gene is TRBV5-6, the J gene TRBJ1-1; D gene uncertain. CDR1 SGHDT and CDR2 YYEEEE come from the germline V gene. There are 14 residues in the CDR3. The V and J ends lost 0 bases and 6 bases respectively, with 12 bases between them. The CDR3 here is CASSLVSVGAEAFF. The DNA for the CDR3 is TGTGCCAGCAGCTTGGTCTCGGTCGGGGCTGAAGCTTTCTTT.

The chain employs TRBV27 and TRBJ1-6; 7 positions agree with TRBD1. The CDR3 sequence is 17 residues long. Per the germline V gene, CDR1 is MNHEY and CDR2 is SMNVEV (reference sequence). V lost 3 bases and J lost 8; bases outside the gene matches: 13. CDR3 DNA: TGTGCCAGCAGTTTGACAGGGTACGTGGCTGTGGATTCACCCCTCCACTTT. Translation: CASSLTGYVAVDSPLHF.

This chain joins TRBV4-1 and TRBJ1-4; D gene ambiguous. Germline values: CDR1 MGHRA, CDR2 YSYEKL. V was clipped by 1 base and J by 5 bases, with 11 bases between them. The CDR3 has 15 residues. The CDR3 DNA is TGCGCCAGCAGCCAAGGGAGGAAAGGGAATGAAAAACTGTTTTTT. This translates into CASSQGRKGNEKLFF.

This clonotype was detected only a few times. This chain joins TRBV10-3 and TRBJ2-7; weak D call: TRBD1 (5 bases). This CDR3 spans 13 amino acids. Deletions cut 6 bases from V and 5 bases from J, with 14 bases between. CDR1 and CDR2 (germline): ENHRY, SYGVKD. This CDR3 is CAIRERTGNEQYF. CDR3 DNA: TGTGCCATCAGGGAGAGAACAGGTAACGAGCAGTACTTC.

The chain has TRBV10-1 and TRBJ1-1; tentative D call: TRBD1 (5 bases). This CDR3 comprises 12 residues. Germline values: CDR1 WNHNN, CDR2 SYGVQD (reference sequence). With 4 bases removed from V and 11 bases from J, the gap between germline ends came to 14 bases. The chain's CDR3 is CASSVDRGPAFF. For the CDR3, the DNA is TGCGCCAGCAGTGTTGACAGAGGTCCGGCTTTCTTT.

This clonotype was picked up many times. The chain couples TRBV5-1 to TRBJ1-3; perhaps TRBD1 as D (5 bases). CDR1 SGHRS and CDR2 YFSETQ come from the germline V gene. The CDR3 is made up of 15 amino acids. Trimming stripped 2 bases from V and 2 bases from J, with 11 bases between. The CDR3 loop reads CASSLSGTAGNTIYF. The CDR3 nucleotides are TGCGCCAGCAGCTTATCAGGGACCGCTGGAAACACCATATATTTT.

The J gene is TRBJ2-5, the V gene TRBV5-1, with D unclear. In germline, CDR1 is SGHRS, CDR2 YFSETQ. With 4 bases removed from V and 5 bases from J, the gap between germline ends came to 9 bases. The CDR3 contains 12 residues. The CDR3 spells CASSMDRETQYF. DNA for the CDR3: TGCGCCAGCAGCATGGACCGGGAGACCCAGTACTTC.

This clonotype turned up a few times. The chain is built from TRBV7-2 and TRBJ1-6; D gene unclear. Trimming took off 0 bases at V and 0 bases at J, with 12 bases between the two ends. This CDR3 comprises 18 residues. Per germline, CDR1 SGHTA and CDR2 FQGNSA. CDR3 residues: CASSLALIKGSYNSPLHF. The DNA for the CDR3 is TGTGCCAGCAGCTTAGCGCTCATTAAGGGCTCCTATAATTCACCCCTCCACTTT.

The chain employs TRBV12-3 or TRBV12-4 and TRBJ2-1, with a possible D match to TRBD1 (5 bases). The CDR3 runs 14 residues. Between the trimmed V and J ends, which lost 3 bases and 10 bases, there was a span of 16 bases. DNA for the CDR3: TGTGCCAGCAGTTTTGGGGCCTCAATGGGGGAGCAGTTCTTC. Translated: CASSFGASMGEQFF.

This clonotype was counted once. V and J are TRBV20-1 and TRBJ1-4; D is uncertain. Trimming shortened V by 3 bases and J by 7 bases, and 12 bases separated the two germline ends. This CDR3 has 13 amino acids. Germline V gene data show CDR1 as DFQATT and CDR2 as SNEGSKA (reference sequence). In DNA form, the CDR3 reads TGCAGTGCTAGGGCCTTGGACGGTGAAAAACTGTTTTTT. This translates into CSARALDGEKLFF.

The sample holds many counts of this clonotype. The genes are TRBV28 and TRBJ1-2, with D possibly matching TRBD1 (6 bases). Germline assignment: CDR1 MDHEN and CDR2 SYDVKM. Trimming pared 4 bases from V and 7 bases from J, leaving 13 bases between. CDR3 length: 13 amino acids. The DNA for the CDR3 is TGTGCCAGCAGTTCACCCGACAGGCCTGGCTACACCTTC. Translation gives CASSSPDRPGYTF.

The rearrangement uses TRBV4-3 and TRBJ1-5; weak D call: TRBD1 (5 bases). CDR1 and CDR2 (germline): LGHNA, YSLEER. The ends were cut back, 2 bases at V and 0 bases at J, with 11 bases in the middle. This CDR3 has 16 amino acids. CDR3 region: CASSQTRVYSNQPQHF. The CDR3 DNA reads TGCGCCAGCAGCCAAACCAGGGTATATAGCAATCAGCCCCAGCATTTT.

This clonotype was detected a few times. V is TRBV19 and J is TRBJ1-4; D is uncertain. The germline V gene has CDR1 LNHDA and CDR2 SQIVND (reference sequence). V was shortened by 7 bases and J by 7 bases, with 13 bases between the two germline ends. This CDR3 contains 13 residues. The CDR3 DNA reads as TGTGCCAGTAAAAGCCATTCGGTTGAAAAACTGTTTTTT. Protein product: CASKSHSVEKLFF.

Concerning this clonotype: At one end the junction does not follow the germline gene, possibly because of a read error. The chain uses TRBV7-7 and TRBJ2-2, with a tentative D call TRBD2 (5 bases). The germline V gene has CDR1 SSHAT and CDR2 FNYEAQ (reference sequence). This CDR3 comprises 13 residues. The CDR3 spells CASSFQRTGELFF. DNA of the CDR3: TGTGCTAGCAGCTTTCAGCGGACCGGGGAGCTGTTTTTT. Combining the CDR3 with reference TRBV7-7 and TRBJ2-2 gives the whole variable domain GAGVSQSPRYKVTKRGQDVTLRCDPISSHATLYWYQQALGQGPEFLTYFNYEAQPDKSGLPSDRFSAERPEGSISTLTIQRTEQRDSAMYRCASSFQRTGELFFGEGSRLTVL.

This clonotype was seen ten or more times. This chain links TRBV7-8 with TRBJ1-4, with D uncertain. Trimming pared 6 bases from V and 7 bases from J, leaving 12 bases between. The CDR3 sequence is 13 residues long. CDR1 and CDR2 (germline): SGHVS, FQNEAQ. CDR3 loop: CASSLGSGEKLFF. CDR3 bases: TGTGCCAGCAGTCTCGGTTCCGGTGAAAAACTGTTTTTT. The full variable domain, rest sourced from reference TRBV7-8 and TRBJ1-4, is GAGVSQSPRYKVAKRGQDVALRCDPISGHVSLFWYQQALGQGPEFLTYFQNEAQLDKSGLPSDRFFAERPEGSVSTLKIQRTQQEDSAVYLCASSLGSGEKLFFGSGTQLSVL.

This clonotype was counted between two and nine times. The CDR3 sequence: CSVQIGRGNTIYF. As DNA, the CDR3 is TGCAGCGTTCAAATAGGGAGAGGAAACACCATATATTTT. The chain carries TRBV29-1 and TRBJ1-3, with D hard to call. The CDR3 spans 13 residues. The V gene lost 5 bases and the J gene lost 4 bases, with 12 bases spanning the gap. CDR1 and CDR2 from the germline V gene are SQVTM and ANQGSEA.